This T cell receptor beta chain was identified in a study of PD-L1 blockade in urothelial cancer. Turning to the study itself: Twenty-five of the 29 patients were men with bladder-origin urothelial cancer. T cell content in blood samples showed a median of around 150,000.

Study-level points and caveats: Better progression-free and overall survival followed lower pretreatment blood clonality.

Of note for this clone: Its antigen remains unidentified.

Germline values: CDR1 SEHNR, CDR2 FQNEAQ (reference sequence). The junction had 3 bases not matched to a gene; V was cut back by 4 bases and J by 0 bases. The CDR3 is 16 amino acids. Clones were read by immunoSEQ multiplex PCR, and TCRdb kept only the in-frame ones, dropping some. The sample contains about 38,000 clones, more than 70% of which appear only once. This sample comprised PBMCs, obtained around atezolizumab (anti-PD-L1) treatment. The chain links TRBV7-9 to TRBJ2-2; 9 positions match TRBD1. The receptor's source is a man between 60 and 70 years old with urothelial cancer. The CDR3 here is CASSSWTGANTGELFF. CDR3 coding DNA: TGTGCCAGCAGCTCCTGGACAGGGGCGAACACCGGGGAGCTGTTTTTT. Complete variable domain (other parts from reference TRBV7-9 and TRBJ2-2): DTGVSQNPRHKITKRGQNVTFRCDPISEHNRLYWYRQTLGQGPEFLTYFQNEAQLEKSRLLSDRFSAERPKGSFSTLEIQRTEQGDSAMYLCASSSWTGANTGELFFGEGSRLTVL.